This T cell receptor beta chain was observed in a study of blood T cell repertoires in COVID-19. Study overall: Samples came from the United States, Italy and Spain, spanning acute and convalescent COVID-19.

Trimming cost V 4 bases and J 6 bases; bases outside gene matches: 13. This CDR3 has 16 amino acids. The germline V gene has CDR1 SGDLS and CDR2 YYNGEE. Participant-reported clinical history was the basis for cohort assignment. Recovered status applied to Cohort 3 donors who had two consecutive negative PCRs. It also applied to those with clearance or with symptom resolution. Measured with immunoSEQ multiplex PCR; TCRdb has only the in-frame clones, and not every one. In the table there are approximately 120,000 clones, around 83% of which are singletons. The chain joins TRBV9 to TRBJ2-7; TRBD2 aligns across 10 bases. What was sequenced was PBMCs or T cells enriched from blood (not recorded which). The clonotype was recovered from a man aged 30 to 45 who had recovered from COVID-19. This CDR3 reads CASSTASGSGSLEQYF. The CDR3 nucleotides are TGTGCCAGCAGCACGGCTAGCGGGAGTGGATCCCTCGAGCAGTACTTC.